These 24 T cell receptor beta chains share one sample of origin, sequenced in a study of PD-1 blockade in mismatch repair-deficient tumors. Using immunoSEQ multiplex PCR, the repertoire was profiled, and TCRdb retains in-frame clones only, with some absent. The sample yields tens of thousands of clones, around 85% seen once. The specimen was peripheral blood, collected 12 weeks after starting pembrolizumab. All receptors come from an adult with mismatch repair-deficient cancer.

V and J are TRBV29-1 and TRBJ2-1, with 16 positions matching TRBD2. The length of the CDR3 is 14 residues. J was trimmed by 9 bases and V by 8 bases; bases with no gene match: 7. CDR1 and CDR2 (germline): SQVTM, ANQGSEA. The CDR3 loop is CSMGLAGGPGEQFF. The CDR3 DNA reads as TGCAGCATGGGACTAGCGGGAGGGCCGGGTGAGCAGTTCTTC.

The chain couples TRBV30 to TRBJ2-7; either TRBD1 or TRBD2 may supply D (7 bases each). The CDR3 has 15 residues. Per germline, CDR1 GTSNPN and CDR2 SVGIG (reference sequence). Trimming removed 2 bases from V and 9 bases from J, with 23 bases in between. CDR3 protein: CAWSPGGGQPFGQYF. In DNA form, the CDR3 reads TGTGCCTGGAGTCCCGGCGGGGGACAGCCATTTGGGCAGTACTTC.

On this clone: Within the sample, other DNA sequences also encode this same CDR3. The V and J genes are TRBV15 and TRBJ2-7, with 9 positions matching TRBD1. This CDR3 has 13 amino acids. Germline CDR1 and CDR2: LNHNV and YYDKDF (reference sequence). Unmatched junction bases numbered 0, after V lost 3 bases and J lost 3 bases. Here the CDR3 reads CATSRDRGYEQYF. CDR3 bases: TGTGCCACCAGCAGGGACAGGGGCTACGAGCAGTACTTC.

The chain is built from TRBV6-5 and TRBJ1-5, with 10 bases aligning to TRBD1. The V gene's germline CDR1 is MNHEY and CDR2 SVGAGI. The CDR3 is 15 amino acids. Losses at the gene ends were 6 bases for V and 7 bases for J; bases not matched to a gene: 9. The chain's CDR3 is CASSRQGASGQPQHF. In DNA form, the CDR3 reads TGTGCCAGCAGCCGACAGGGGGCTTCAGGACAGCCCCAGCATTTT.

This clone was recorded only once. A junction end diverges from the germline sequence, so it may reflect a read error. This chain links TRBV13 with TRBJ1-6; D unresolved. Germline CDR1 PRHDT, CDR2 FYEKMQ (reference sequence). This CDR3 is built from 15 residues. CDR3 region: CASSIGYGYNSPLHF. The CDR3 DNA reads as TGTGCCAGCAGCATAGGATATGGATATAATTCACCCCTCCACTTT.

CDR3 sequence reads: CASSQQETQYF. The CDR3, as DNA: TGCGCCAGCAGCCAGCAAGAGACCCAGTACTTC. The chain joins TRBV5-1 to TRBJ2-5, with no clear D. The CDR3 runs 11 residues. Trimming took off 4 bases at V and 2 bases at J, with 3 bases between the two ends. Germline CDR1 SGHRS, CDR2 YFSETQ.

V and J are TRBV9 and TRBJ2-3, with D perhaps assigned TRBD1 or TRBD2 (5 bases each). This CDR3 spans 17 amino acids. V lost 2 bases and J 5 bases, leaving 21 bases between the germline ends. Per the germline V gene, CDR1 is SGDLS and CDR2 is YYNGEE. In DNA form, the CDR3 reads TGTGCCAGCAGCGTGGGGACGCGGGCGGCGAGAGGAGATACGCAGTATTTT. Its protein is CASSVGTRAARGDTQYF.

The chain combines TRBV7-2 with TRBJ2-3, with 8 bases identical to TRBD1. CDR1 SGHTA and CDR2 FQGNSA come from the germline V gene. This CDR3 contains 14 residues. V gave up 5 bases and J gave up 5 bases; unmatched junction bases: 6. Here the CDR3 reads CASSPGQAGDTQYF. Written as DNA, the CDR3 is TGTGCCAGCAGCCCGGGACAGGCCGGAGATACGCAGTATTTT.

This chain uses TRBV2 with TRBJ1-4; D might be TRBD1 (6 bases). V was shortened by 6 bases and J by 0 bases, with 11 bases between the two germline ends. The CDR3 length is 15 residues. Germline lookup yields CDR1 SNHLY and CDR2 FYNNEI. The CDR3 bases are TGTGCCAGCAGGGCGACAGGTGCAACTAATGAAAAACTGTTTTTT. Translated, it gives CASRATGATNEKLFF. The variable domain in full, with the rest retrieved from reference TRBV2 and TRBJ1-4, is EPEVTQTPSHQVTQMGQEVILRCVPISNHLYFYWYRQILGQKVEFLVSFYNNEISEKSEIFDDQFSVERPDGSNFTLKIRSTKLEDSAMYFCASRATGATNEKLFFGSGTQLSVL.

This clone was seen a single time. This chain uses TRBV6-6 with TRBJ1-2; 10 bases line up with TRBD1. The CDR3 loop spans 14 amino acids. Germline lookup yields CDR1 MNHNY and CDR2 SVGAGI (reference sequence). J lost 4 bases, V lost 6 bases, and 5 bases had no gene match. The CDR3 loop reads CASRGTGVAYGYTF. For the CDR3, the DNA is TGTGCCAGCAGGGGGACAGGGGTTGCCTATGGCTACACCTTC.

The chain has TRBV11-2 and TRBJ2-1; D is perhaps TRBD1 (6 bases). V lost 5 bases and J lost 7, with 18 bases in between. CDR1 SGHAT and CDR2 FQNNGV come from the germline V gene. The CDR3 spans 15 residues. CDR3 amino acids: CASSLPGHNTNEQFF. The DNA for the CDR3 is TGTGCCAGCAGCCTACCGGGACATAACACGAATGAGCAGTTCTTC. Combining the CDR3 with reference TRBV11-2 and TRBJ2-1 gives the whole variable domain EAGVAQSPRYKIIEKRQSVAFWCNPISGHATLYWYQQILGQGPKLLIQFQNNGVVDDSQLPKDRFSAERLKGVDSTLKIQPAKLEDSAVYLCASSLPGHNTNEQFFGPGTRLTVL.

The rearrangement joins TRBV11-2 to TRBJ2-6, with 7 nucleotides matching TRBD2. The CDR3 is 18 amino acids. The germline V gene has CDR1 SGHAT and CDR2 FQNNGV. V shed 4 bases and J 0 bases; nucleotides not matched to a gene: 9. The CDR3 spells CASSSQRGWDSGANVLTF. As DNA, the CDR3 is TGTGCCAGCAGCTCCCAGCGGGGTTGGGACTCTGGGGCCAACGTCCTGACTTTC.

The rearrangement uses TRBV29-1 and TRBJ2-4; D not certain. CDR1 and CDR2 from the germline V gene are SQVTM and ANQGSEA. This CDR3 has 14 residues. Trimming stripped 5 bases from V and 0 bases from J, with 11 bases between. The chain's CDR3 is CSVQADLAKNIQYF. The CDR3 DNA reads TGCAGCGTTCAGGCCGACCTAGCCAAAAACATTCAGTACTTC.

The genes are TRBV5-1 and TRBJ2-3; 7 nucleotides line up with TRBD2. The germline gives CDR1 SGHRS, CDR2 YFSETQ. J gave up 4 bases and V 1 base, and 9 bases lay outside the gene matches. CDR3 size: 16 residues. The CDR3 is CASSLYVGRISDTQYF. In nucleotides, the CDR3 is TGCGCCAGCAGCTTGTATGTCGGGAGGATCTCAGATACGCAGTATTTT.

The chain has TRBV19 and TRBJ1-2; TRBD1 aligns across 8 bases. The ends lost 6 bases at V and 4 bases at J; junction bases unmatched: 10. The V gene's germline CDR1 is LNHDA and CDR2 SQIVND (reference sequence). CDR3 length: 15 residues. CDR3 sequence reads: CASSRSLGTGYGYTF. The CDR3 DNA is TGTGCCAGTAGCCGCTCATTAGGGACAGGCTATGGCTACACCTTC.

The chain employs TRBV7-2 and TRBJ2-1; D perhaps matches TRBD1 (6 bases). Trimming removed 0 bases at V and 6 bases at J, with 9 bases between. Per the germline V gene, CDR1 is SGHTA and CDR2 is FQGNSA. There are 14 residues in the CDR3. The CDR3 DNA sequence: TGTGCCAGCAGCTTAGCCCCGGACAGCAATGAGCAGTTCTTC. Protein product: CASSLAPDSNEQFF.

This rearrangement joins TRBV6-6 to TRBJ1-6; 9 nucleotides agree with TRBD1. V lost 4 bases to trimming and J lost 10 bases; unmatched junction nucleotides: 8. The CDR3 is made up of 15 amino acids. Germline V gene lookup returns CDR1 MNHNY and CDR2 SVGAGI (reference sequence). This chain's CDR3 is CASSSTGTGISPLHF. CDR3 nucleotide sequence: TGTGCCAGCAGTTCCACCGGGACAGGGATATCACCCCTCCACTTT.

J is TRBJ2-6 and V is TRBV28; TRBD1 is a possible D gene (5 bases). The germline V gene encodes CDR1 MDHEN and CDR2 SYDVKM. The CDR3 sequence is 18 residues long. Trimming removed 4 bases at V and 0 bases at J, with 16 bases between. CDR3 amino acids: CASSSLKRQSSGANVLTF. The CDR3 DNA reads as TGTGCCAGCAGTTCGCTAAAACGACAGAGCTCTGGGGCCAACGTCCTGACTTTC. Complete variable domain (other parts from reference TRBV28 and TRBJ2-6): DVKVTQSSRYLVKRTGEKVFLECVQDMDHENMFWYRQDPGLGLRLIYFSYDVKMKEKGDIPEGYSVSREKKERFSLILESASTNQTSMYLCASSSLKRQSSGANVLTFGAGSRLTVL.

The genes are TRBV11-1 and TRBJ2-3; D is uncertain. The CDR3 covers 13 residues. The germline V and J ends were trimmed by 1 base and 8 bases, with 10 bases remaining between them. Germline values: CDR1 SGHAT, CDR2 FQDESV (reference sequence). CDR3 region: CASSLGDVSTQYF. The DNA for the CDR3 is TGTGCCAGCAGCTTAGGAGACGTGAGTACGCAGTATTTT.

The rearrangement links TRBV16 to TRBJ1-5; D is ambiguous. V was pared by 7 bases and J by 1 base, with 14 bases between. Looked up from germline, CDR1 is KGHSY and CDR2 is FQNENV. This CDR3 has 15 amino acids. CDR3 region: CASKWEFGSNQPQHF. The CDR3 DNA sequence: TGTGCCAGCAAATGGGAATTTGGAAGCAATCAGCCCCAGCATTTT.

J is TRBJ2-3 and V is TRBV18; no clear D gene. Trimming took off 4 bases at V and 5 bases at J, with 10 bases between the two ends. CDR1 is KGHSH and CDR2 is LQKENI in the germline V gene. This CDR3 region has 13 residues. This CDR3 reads CASSLSSGDTQYF. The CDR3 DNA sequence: TGTGCCAGCTCACTCTCGTCGGGAGATACGCAGTATTTT.

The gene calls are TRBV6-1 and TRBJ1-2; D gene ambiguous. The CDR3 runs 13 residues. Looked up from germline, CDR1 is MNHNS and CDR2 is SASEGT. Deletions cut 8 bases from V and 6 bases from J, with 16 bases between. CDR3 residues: CASGSSLGHGYTF. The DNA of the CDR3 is TGTGCCAGCGGGAGCTCACTAGGCCATGGCTACACCTTC.

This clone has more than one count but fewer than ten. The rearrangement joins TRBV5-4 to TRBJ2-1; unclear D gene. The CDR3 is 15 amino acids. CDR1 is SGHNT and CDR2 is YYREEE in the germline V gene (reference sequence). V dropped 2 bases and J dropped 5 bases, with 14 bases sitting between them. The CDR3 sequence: CASSLDGINHNEQFF. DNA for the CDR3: TGTGCCAGCAGCTTAGACGGCATTAACCACAATGAGCAGTTCTTC.

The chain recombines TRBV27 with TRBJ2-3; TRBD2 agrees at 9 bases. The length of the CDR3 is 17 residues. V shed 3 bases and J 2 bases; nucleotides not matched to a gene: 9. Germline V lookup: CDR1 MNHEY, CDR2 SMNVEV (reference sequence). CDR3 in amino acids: CASSFLSGSHVTDTQYF. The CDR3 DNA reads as TGTGCCAGCAGTTTCCTTAGCGGGAGTCACGTCACAGATACGCAGTATTTT.